This TCR beta chain is from a study of identical twins. This CDR3 has 15 residues. V lost 6 bases, J lost 2 bases, and 13 bases lay in between. Germline values: CDR1 MNHEY, CDR2 SVGAGI. Using its own MiXCR run on the 5' RACE reads, TCRdb lists one record per CDR3 protein. Of fewer than 450,000 distinct CDR3 sequences in the sample, roughly 9% are singletons; the top ten hold more than 8%. The rearrangement joins TRBV6-5 to TRBJ2-2, with D possibly being TRBD2 (5 bases). This sequence was found in a woman between 45 and 60 years old in good health. The sequencing sample was made of naive T cells sorted from blood. The CDR3 bases are TGTGCCAGCAGCTACGGGATTGGCAACACCGGGGAGCTGTTTTTT. Translated: CASSYGIGNTGELFF.